One sample yielded the 3 T cell receptor beta chains listed below, sequenced in a study of blood T cell repertoires in COVID-19. Sequencing used immunoSEQ multiplex PCR; TCRdb keeps in-frame clones, though not all of them. Here the sample spans under 300,000 clones, about 90% being singletons. The material sequenced was PBMCs or T cells enriched from blood (not recorded which). The receptors originated from a woman aged 25-40 years with acute COVID-19.

The CDR3 sequence is CASSFGQGGYEQFF. CDR3 coding DNA: TGTGCCAGCAGTTTTGGACAGGGGGGCTATGAGCAGTTCTTC. V gene TRBV27 combines with J gene TRBJ2-1; 10 bases align to TRBD1. Germline values: CDR1 MNHEY, CDR2 SMNVEV (reference sequence). J lost 8 bases, V lost 3 bases, and 4 bases had no gene match. CDR3 length: 14 amino acids.

The chain uses TRBV5-4 and TRBJ2-3, with 8 bases aligning to TRBD1. The CDR3 extends over 14 amino acids. Germline values: CDR1 SGHNT, CDR2 YYREEE (reference sequence). Losses at the gene ends were 4 bases for V and 6 bases for J; bases not matched to a gene: 7. The chain's CDR3 is CASSVTGTGDTQYF. In nucleotides, the CDR3 is TGTGCCAGCAGCGTAACCGGGACAGGCGATACGCAGTATTTT. The complete variable domain, with remaining parts taken from reference TRBV5-4 and TRBJ2-3, reads ETGVTQSPTHLIKTRGQQVTLRCSSQSGHNTVSWYQQALGQGPQFIFQYYREEENGRGNFPPRFSGLQFPNYSSELNVNALELDDSALYLCASSVTGTGDTQYFGPGTRLTVL.

The rearrangement uses TRBV30 and TRBJ1-5; weak D call: TRBD1 (6 bases). Germline V gene lookup returns CDR1 GTSNPN and CDR2 SVGIG (reference sequence). The CDR3 covers 13 residues. Trimming left V 3 bases short and J 7 bases short, with 13 bases between. The CDR3 loop reads CAWSGTRGQPQHF. CDR3 bases: TGTGCCTGGAGCGGCACCAGGGGACAGCCCCAGCATTTT. Supplemented by reference TRBV30 and TRBJ1-5, the full variable domain reads SQTIHQWPATLVQPVGSPLSLECTVEGTSNPNLYWYRQAAGRGLQLLFYSVGIGQISSEVPQNLSASRPQDRQFILSSKKLLLSDSGFYLCAWSGTRGQPQHFGDGTRLSIL.